What follows describes a single T cell receptor (beta chain). This entry comes from a study of T cells after yellow fever vaccination. The authors made TCR cDNA by 5'RACE template switching, adding a universal primer site and UMIs. TCRdb reanalysed the 5' RACE reads using MiXCR and keeps one entry per CDR3 protein. The sample has about 160,000 distinct CDR3 sequences; 5.5% to 7.5% are singletons. This CDR3 is built from 15 residues. V gave up 1 base and J gave up 2 bases, with 9 bases separating them. CDR1 and CDR2 from the germline V gene are SGHTA and FQGNSA. Sequences were derived from CD4+ T cells sorted from PBMCs, sampled 5 to 6 days after the first yellow fever vaccination. This chain joins TRBV7-2 and TRBJ1-5; D not certain. The sequence derives from a man aged 18 to 35 who received the YFV17D yellow fever vaccine. CDR3 in amino acids: CASSLESRRNQPQHF. The CDR3, as DNA: TGTGCCAGCAGCTTAGAGAGCAGGCGCAATCAGCCCCAGCATTTT.